This TCR beta chain was recovered during a study of T-cell memory formation after mild COVID-19. Study-level background: Clusters were largely donor specific. Study-wide points: The authors did not confirm SARS-CoV-2 specificity of second-wave clones peaking day 37.

This clonotype was picked up a small number of times. Its antigen is unidentified. Per germline, CDR1 SGHRS and CDR2 YFSETQ. The CDR3 extends over 12 amino acids. The V end was cut by 0 bases, the J end by 10 bases, with 10 bases between. TCRdb reprocessed the 5' RACE reads via MiXCR and lists one record per CDR3 protein. The data hold more than 300,000 distinct CDR3 sequences, with 20% to 25% observed a single time. J is TRBJ1-1 and V is TRBV5-1; D is possibly TRBD1 (6 bases). The origin of this receptor is a man in his late teens or twenties who had mild COVID-19 (a few samples of this study predate the infection). Cell type and time point are not known. Input material: PBMCs or a T cell subset sorted from them (not recorded which). DNA for the CDR3: TGCGCCAGCAGCTTGGTAGGGGGTGCAGCTTTCTTT. Encoded protein: CASSLVGGAAFF.